This T cell receptor beta chain was sequenced during a study of shared clonotypes between healthy human individuals. About the study: Per donor, CD8 memory used one plate, CD8 naive used two, CD4 memory used three and CD4 naive used three.

Between the trimmed V and J ends, which lost 4 bases and 5 bases, there was a span of 11 bases. This CDR3 has 12 residues. Germline values: CDR1 GTSNPN, CDR2 SVGIG (reference sequence). This table comes from immunoSEQ multiplex PCR, and its TCRdb copy is limited to in-frame clones, with some not included. The table includes a few million clones, under 95% detected once. This clone was seen a handful of times. This sequence joins TRBV30 and TRBJ1-1, with a tentative D call TRBD1 (5 bases). Sequenced material: naive CD4+ T cells from PBMCs. Subset defined: CD45RA+ positively selected. The clonotype originates from a man between 18 and 29 years old in good health. Some clones in this sample may be carry-over from other donors' samples. CDR3: CAWKDTWTEAFF. The CDR3 coding sequence is TGTGCCTGGAAGGACACGTGGACTGAAGCTTTCTTT. The full variable domain, its missing parts supplied by reference TRBV30 and TRBJ1-1, is SQTIHQWPATLVQPVGSPLSLECTVEGTSNPNLYWYRQAAGRGLQLLFYSVGIGQISSEVPQNLSASRPQDRQFILSSKKLLLSDSGFYLCAWKDTWTEAFFGQGTRLTVV.